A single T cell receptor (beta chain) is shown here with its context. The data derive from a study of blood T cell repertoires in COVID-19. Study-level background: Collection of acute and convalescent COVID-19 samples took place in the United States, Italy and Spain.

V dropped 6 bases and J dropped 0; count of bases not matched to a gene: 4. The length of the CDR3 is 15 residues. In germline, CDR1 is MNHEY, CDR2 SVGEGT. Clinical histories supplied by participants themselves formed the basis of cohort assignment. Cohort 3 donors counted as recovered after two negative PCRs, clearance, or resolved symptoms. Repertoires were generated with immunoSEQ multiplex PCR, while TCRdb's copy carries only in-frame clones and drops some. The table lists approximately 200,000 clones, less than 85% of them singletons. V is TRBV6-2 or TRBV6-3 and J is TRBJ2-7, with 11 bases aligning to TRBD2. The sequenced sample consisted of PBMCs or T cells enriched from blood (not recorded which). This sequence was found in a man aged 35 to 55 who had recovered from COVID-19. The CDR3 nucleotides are TGTGCCAGCAGCCGCGGGACTAGCGGCTCCTACGAGCAGTACTTC. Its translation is CASSRGTSGSYEQYF.